This T cell receptor (beta chain) was sequenced during a study of T cell repertoires in cytomegalovirus infection. For the study at large: Recently described HLA-C-restricted plus well-studied HLA-B-restricted CMV epitopes were used. Public TCR beta signature analysis indicated the presence of both CMV infection and matching HLA type.

TCRdb used MiXCR to reprocess the reads, holding one entry per CDR3 protein. The table includes more than 250,000 distinct CDR3 sequences, just under 25% detected once. This clonotype was picked up many times. Its cognate antigen is unknown. Looked up from germline, CDR1 is SGHTA and CDR2 is FQGTGA. This CDR3 has 17 amino acids. The ends were cut back, 4 bases at V and 0 bases at J, with 13 bases in the middle. Study-level findings and limits: Accumulated public TCR beta family frequency recognized individuals carrying CMV together with the relevant HLA. HLA-C-restricted, CMV-specific TCR beta clonotypes were dominant ex vivo.

This receptor was taken from a human donor in good health (CMV status not recorded). Some clones in this sample may be carry-over from other donors' samples. This chain joins TRBV7-3 and TRBJ2-6; weak D call: TRBD1 (5 bases). The sample here was cultured PBMCs, taken from culture after CMV antigen stimulation. This CDR3 is CASSYGHPHSGANVLTF. Written as DNA, the CDR3 is TGTGCCAGCAGCTACGGACACCCACACTCTGGGGCCAACGTCCTGACTTTC.